The 25 T cell receptor beta chains below were found in one sample sequenced in a study of T cells in Graves' hyperthyroidism and ophthalmopathy. There were TCR beta CDR3 regions amplified from RNA transcripts. The HTBI primer set served for first-round RT-PCR of the TCR CDR3. TCRdb itself ran the multiplex PCR reads through MiXCR, one entry per CDR3 protein. The table lists 270,000 or so distinct CDR3 sequences, 20% to 30% of them singletons, with about 30% in the top ten. The material sequenced was blood. These receptors were collected from a man aged 40-50 years with Graves' hyperthyroidism that later progressed to Graves' ophthalmopathy.

This clonotype was recorded at least ten times. CDR3 sequence reads: CSARTGQELAKNIQYF. CDR3 DNA sequence: TGCAGTGCTAGGACAGGGCAGGAGCTAGCCAAAAACATTCAGTACTTC. This chain uses TRBV20-1 with TRBJ2-4; 7 bases agree with TRBD1. Trimming cost V 3 bases and J 0 bases; bases outside gene matches: 8. The CDR3 runs 16 residues. The germline V gene encodes CDR1 DFQATT and CDR2 SNEGSKA (reference sequence).

This clonotype has a count of ten or more. The V gene is TRBV20-1, the J gene TRBJ2-7, with 9 bases aligning to TRBD1. Germline V gene lookup returns CDR1 DFQATT and CDR2 SNEGSKA (reference sequence). The CDR3 consists of 14 residues. The junction had 7 bases not matched to a gene; V was cut back by 3 bases and J by 4 bases. CDR3 protein: CSASTRTGVYEQYF. CDR3 nucleotides: TGCAGTGCTAGTACCCGGACAGGGGTTTACGAGCAGTACTTC.

This clonotype was counted many times. The rearrangement joins TRBV6-5 to TRBJ1-1; TRBD1 matches 7 bases. This CDR3 comprises 15 residues. CDR1 and CDR2 (germline): MNHEY, SVGAGI. The V segment lost 6 bases and the J segment 1 base; nucleotides outside the gene matches: 8. CDR3 protein: CASRRGGAENTEAFF. The CDR3 nucleotides are TGTGCCAGCAGACGAGGGGGCGCGGAGAACACTGAAGCTTTCTTT.

The chain is built from TRBV27 and TRBJ2-5, with 9 bases identical to TRBD1. The CDR3 length is 16 residues. With V trimmed by 3 bases and J by 5 bases, 10 bases remained unmatched. Germline CDR1 and CDR2: MNHEY and SMNVEV (reference sequence). CDR3 amino acids: CASSFRTGVEGETQYF. The CDR3, as DNA: TGTGCCAGCAGTTTTCGGACAGGGGTTGAAGGGGAGACCCAGTACTTC.

This clonotype was found many times. At one end the junction does not follow the germline gene, possibly because of a read error. The chain has TRBV10-3 and TRBJ2-2, with D maybe TRBD2 (5 bases). The CDR3 sequence is 16 residues long. CDR1 ENHRY and CDR2 SYGVKD come from the germline V gene. The CDR3 sequence: CASSGSTQANTGELCF. The CDR3, as DNA: TGTGCCAGCAGTGGGTCGACTCAGGCGAACACCGGGGAGCTGTGTTTT.

Many counts were recorded for this clonotype. The V gene is TRBV6-1, the J gene TRBJ2-7; 10 bases line up with TRBD2. Germline V gene data show CDR1 as MNHNS and CDR2 as SASEGT. The CDR3 is made up of 17 amino acids. With V trimmed by 4 bases and J by 3 bases, 12 bases remained unmatched. CDR3 in amino acids: CASSAALAGELNYEQYF. As DNA, the CDR3 is TGTGCCAGCAGTGCTGCGCTAGCGGGAGAGTTAAACTACGAGCAGTACTTC.

The sample holds many counts of this clonotype. This chain uses TRBV2 with TRBJ1-6; TRBD1 might be the D (5 bases). With 3 bases removed from V and 7 bases from J, the gap between germline ends came to 13 bases. The CDR3 length is 15 residues. Germline CDR1 is SNHLY and CDR2 is FYNNEI. The CDR3 is CASSDARVGNSPLHF. CDR3 nucleotide sequence: TGTGCCAGCAGTGACGCCAGGGTTGGGAATTCACCCCTCCACTTT.

This rearrangement joins TRBV11-2 to TRBJ2-7; 12 nucleotides match TRBD1. V was clipped by 8 bases and J by 2 bases; unmatched bases: 7. Germline CDR1 reads SGHAT; CDR2 reads FQNNGV. The CDR3 contains 15 residues. CDR3 sequence: CASASGQGATYEQYF. In DNA, the CDR3 is TGTGCCAGCGCCTCGGGACAGGGGGCTACCTACGAGCAGTACTTC.

V is TRBV12-3 or TRBV12-4 and J is TRBJ1-2; D call uncertain. This CDR3 is built from 13 residues. Deletions cut 6 bases from V and 2 bases from J, with 10 bases between. CDR3 residues: CASSYKINYGYTF. The DNA of the CDR3 is TGTGCCAGCAGCTACAAGATAAACTATGGCTACACCTTC.

Ten or more counts support this clonotype. This chain links TRBV11-2 with TRBJ1-2, with unresolved D. Trimming removed 2 bases from V and 5 bases from J, with 6 bases in between. Looked up from germline, CDR1 is SGHAT and CDR2 is FQNNGV. This CDR3 region has 12 residues. This chain's CDR3 is CASSLSEYGYTF. In DNA form, the CDR3 reads TGTGCCAGCAGCTTAAGCGAGTATGGCTACACCTTC.

This clonotype has more than one count but fewer than ten. V and J are TRBV25-1 and TRBJ2-7, with D unresolved. The CDR3 is made up of 12 amino acids. Trimming removed 1 base at V and 3 bases at J, with 4 bases between. Germline V gene sequence: CDR1 MGHDK, CDR2 SYGVNS. This CDR3 reads CASSEWGYEQYF. CDR3 bases: TGTGCCAGCAGTGAATGGGGCTACGAGCAGTACTTC.

This clonotype was counted many times. The CDR3 DNA is TGCGCCAGCAGCCCGAGGACTAGTGGGCTATACGAGCAGTACTTC. Translation gives CASSPRTSGLYEQYF. V usage is TRBV5-1 and J usage is TRBJ2-7; 7 bases match TRBD2. The V segment lost 4 bases and the J segment 4 bases; nucleotides outside the gene matches: 11. Germline loops: CDR1 SGHRS, CDR2 YFSETQ. The CDR3 contains 15 residues.

This clonotype was recorded at least ten times. The V gene is TRBV20-1, the J gene TRBJ2-5; 10 bases match TRBD2. The CDR3 contains 12 residues. Germline-derived CDR1 and CDR2 are DFQATT and SNEGSKA (reference sequence). The V and J ends lost 5 bases and 4 bases, in that order; junction bases with no gene match: 1. The CDR3: CSAWTSGETQYF. CDR3 nucleotides: TGCAGTGCTTGGACTAGCGGAGAGACCCAGTACTTC.

Many counts were recorded for this clonotype. The chain joins TRBV20-1 to TRBJ2-7, with TRBD2 identical over 7 bases. CDR1 is DFQATT and CDR2 is SNEGSKA in the germline V gene (reference sequence). V lost 7 bases and J lost 2; bases outside the gene matches: 11. This CDR3 region has 14 residues. The CDR3 loop is CSVRWPSGTYEQYF. DNA of the CDR3: TGCAGTGTCCGATGGCCTAGCGGAACCTACGAGCAGTACTTC.

Many counts were recorded for this clonotype. The gene calls are TRBV12-3 or TRBV12-4 and TRBJ1-1; the D gene is possibly TRBD1 (5 bases). V shed 3 bases and J shed 11 bases, with 16 bases lying between them. The CDR3 has 13 amino acids. The CDR3 sequence: CASSFRDPGGAFF. CDR3 DNA sequence: TGTGCCAGCAGTTTCAGGGACCCCGGTGGGGCTTTCTTT.

The sample holds many counts of this clonotype. The genes are TRBV28 and TRBJ2-4; 7 positions match TRBD1. This CDR3 contains 12 residues. Germline lookup yields CDR1 MDHEN and CDR2 SYDVKM. Trimming took 7 bases from V and 8 from J; bases not matched to a gene: 5. CDR3 DNA: TGTGCCAGCATTGACAGGGCTCACATTCAGTACTTC. Residues: CASIDRAHIQYF. Full variable domain (remainder filled in from reference TRBV28 and TRBJ2-4): DVKVTQSSRYLVKRTGEKVFLECVQDMDHENMFWYRQDPGLGLRLIYFSYDVKMKEKGDIPEGYSVSREKKERFSLILESASTNQTSMYLCASIDRAHIQYFGAGTRLSVL.

The rearrangement joins TRBV6-1 to TRBJ1-6; 8 positions agree with TRBD1. The CDR3 is 16 amino acids. Losses at the gene ends were 6 bases for V and 10 bases for J; bases not matched to a gene: 14. In germline, CDR1 is MNHNS, CDR2 SASEGT. The CDR3 nucleotides are TGTGCCAGCAGGAAGTACCCGACAGGGGAAAGCTCACCCCTCCACTTT. This gives the protein CASRKYPTGESSPLHF.

This clonotype was seen repeatedly, ten times or more. This chain connects TRBV7-9 to TRBJ1-6; D ambiguous. CDR3 length: 15 amino acids. Per germline, CDR1 SEHNR and CDR2 FQNEAQ (reference sequence). Trimming stripped 0 bases from V and 7 bases from J, with 10 bases between. The DNA for the CDR3 is TGTGCCAGCAGCTTAGCCGGGGATGGGAATTCACCCCTCCACTTT. Its translation is CASSLAGDGNSPLHF.

The rearrangement links TRBV6-5 to TRBJ2-7; weak D call: TRBD2 (5 bases). Germline V CDR1 and CDR2: MNHEY, SVGAGI. V lost 0 bases to trimming and J lost 9 bases, with 6 bases between them. There are 11 residues in the CDR3. The CDR3 DNA is TGTGCCAGCAGTTACTCAGGAGGGCAGTACTTC. Residues: CASSYSGGQYF.

The sample holds many counts of this clonotype. The V gene is TRBV19, the J gene TRBJ1-5; 7 bases fit TRBD1. The CDR3 has 15 amino acids. Germline CDR1 and CDR2: LNHDA and SQIVND (reference sequence). J gave up 2 bases and V 0 bases, and 1 base lay outside the gene matches. CDR3 in DNA: TGTGCCAGTAGTATAGATCAGGGGGGCAATCAGCCCCAGCATTTT. Residues: CASSIDQGGNQPQHF. The full variable domain, its missing parts supplied by reference TRBV19 and TRBJ1-5, is DGGITQSPKYLFRKEGQNVTLSCEQNLNHDAMYWYRQDPGQGLRLIYYSQIVNDFQKGDIAEGYSVSREKKESFPLTVTSAQKNPTAFYLCASSIDQGGNQPQHFGDGTRLSIL.

The rearrangement uses TRBV20-1 and TRBJ1-3; no firm D call. V was pared by 1 base and J by 0 bases, with 7 bases between. The CDR3 is 14 amino acids. Germline V gives CDR1 DFQATT, CDR2 SNEGSKA (reference sequence). The CDR3 sequence: CSARGPGSGNTIYF. The CDR3 DNA sequence: TGCAGTGCTAGAGGTCCCGGCTCTGGAAACACCATATATTTT.

CDR3 sequence (DNA): TGCAGTGCTAGAGATGCGGCGGGAGGAAGAGAGACCCAGTACTTC. It encodes CSARDAAGGRETQYF. This chain connects TRBV20-1 to TRBJ2-5; 8 bases fit TRBD2. The J segment lost 4 bases and the V segment lost 0 bases, leaving 7 bases of the junction unmatched. Germline V CDR1 and CDR2: DFQATT, SNEGSKA (reference sequence). The CDR3 runs to 15 residues.

The J gene is TRBJ2-2, the V gene TRBV6-1; 8 bases match TRBD1. The CDR3 has 14 amino acids. The germline V gene encodes CDR1 MNHNS and CDR2 SASEGT. Trimming took 8 bases from V and 6 from J; bases not matched to a gene: 8. CDR3 sequence: CASGWQGAAGELFF. As DNA, the CDR3 is TGTGCCAGCGGATGGCAGGGGGCGGCCGGGGAGCTGTTTTTT.

In this sample, this clonotype turned up many times. The chain has TRBV12-3 or TRBV12-4 and TRBJ1-5; 7 bases are shared with TRBD1. The J segment lost 7 bases and the V segment lost 1 base, leaving 10 bases of the junction unmatched. This CDR3 spans 16 amino acids. In DNA form, the CDR3 reads TGTGCCAGCAGTTTAGGGACAGGTGGAGGATCCCAGCCCCAGCATTTT. Its translation is CASSLGTGGGSQPQHF.

Regarding this clonotype: Given a much more abundant clone one base away, this may be a read error. The chain combines TRBV3-1 with TRBJ2-7; D gene uncertain. The germline gives CDR1 LGHDT, CDR2 YNNKEL (reference sequence). V was pared by 0 bases and J by 2 bases, with 2 bases between. This CDR3 has 12 residues. This chain's CDR3 is CASSQDAYEQYF. The CDR3 DNA is TGTGCCAGCAGCCAAGATGCCTACGAGCAGTACTTC.